This T cell receptor (beta chain) was retrieved from a study of T cell responses to AZD1222 COVID-19 vaccine (dated by TCRdb to the early 2020s). For the wider study: AZD1222 recipients whose second dose came at about 4 weeks and those whose second dose came at about 12 weeks were combined into one group, since spike-specific TCR depth and breadth did not differ between the two schedules. TCR sequencing was performed for more than 230 trial participants, of whom roughly 200 were given two doses of AZD1222 and some 25 were given two doses of MenACWY control vaccine. Trial participants were enrolled by age into subgroups of 18-55, 56-69 and 70-plus years, and roughly 150, 30 and 60 TCR-sequenced participants, respectively, were included in these subgroups.

For CDR1 and CDR2, the germline V gene lists MNHEY and SVGEGT. The CDR3 measures 18 amino acids from cysteine to phenylalanine. Only the CDR3 part of the read is kept: 54 bases, read in frame from the first base. Trimming at the junction amounts to 4 bases on V and 2 bases on J, and the germline ends lie 21 bases apart. In light of the paper, this sample's time point label describes: baseline before first vaccination. The vaccinee samples were drawn from two UK trials, COV001 and COV002, one of which was a single-blind randomized controlled phase 2/3 trial testing AZD1222 (ChAdOx1 nCoV-19) in healthy adults. For TCRbeta chain sequencing, PBMC samples from trial participants were taken at day 0 and at day 28 after the second dose. The CDR3 regions of human TCRbeta chains were subjected to immunosequencing. Under the source paper's analysis protocol: Repertoire TCRs were matched against a reference library of SARS-CoV-2-specific TCRs generated with the MIRA antigen-specificity platform. Breadth was defined as the fraction of unique TCRs that were SARS-CoV-2-associated, and depth was defined as the fraction of total T cells that were SARS-CoV-2-associated. Using the MIRA data, each spike-specific TCR was mapped to the spike region that the TCR reacts to and placed in a CD4 or CD8 class. Log10-transformed breadth and depth values were compared by one-way ANOVA with Sidak's multiple comparisons tests. The table comes from immuneACCESS by way of TCRdb, which keeps in-frame sequences with V and J called. Part of the clones is missing from these tables; in studies checked, under half for an unresolved V gene and the rest for unknown reasons. V, J and clone size were drawn from that table, and D and trimming were deduced from the DNA. The sample table shows roughly 130,000 clones, and more than 70% are seen once. Roughly 12% of the sample comes from the top ten.

About this clone itself: Its binding antigen is unknown. It has no much larger one-base neighbor in the sample; base qualities were not kept.

On the study overall, not on this receptor specifically: Reportedly, close to half of the unique spike-specific TCRs recognized epitopes lying outside the regions that are mutated in the B.1.351 and B.1.1.7 variants. A significant rise in spike-specific TCR breadth and depth was observed after two AZD1222 doses relative to day 0 and relative to MenACWY recipients. Because no day 14 peak-response samples were available, the repertoires could be characterized only after the peak T cell response. Conclusions about previously exposed vaccinees are limited, since just 5 or 6 AZD1222 recipients were seropositive for SARS-CoV-2 at baseline. The vaccine-associated CD4 TCRs covered the entire spike protein, and the dominant responses fell in regions 160-218 and 743-854. Participants were mostly white British, with more females than males. The authors suggested clonal diversity may have been underestimated. The 56-69-year group was small, and its depth increase did not reach significance, likely because of low power.

The sample consisted of peripheral blood, taken on day 0 of AZD1222 vaccination. This receptor was obtained from an adult in good health. The rearranged segments are TRBV6-2 or TRBV6-3 and TRBJ1-5, and TRBD1 may be the D gene, going by 5 matching bases. The nucleotide sequence reads TGTGCCAGCAGTTGGGGGGACGGGGTCCGGTTCGGCAATCAGCCCCAGCATTTT. Protein translation: CASSWGDGVRFGNQPQHF.